A single T cell receptor beta chain is shown here with its context. Here immunoSEQ multiplex PCR was the method, and the copy in TCRdb shows in-frame clones only, minus some. The table includes approximately 50,000 clones, about 92% detected once. This sample was included in a study of T cell changes during pregnancy in multiple sclerosis. The CDR3 consists of 14 residues. Germline loops: CDR1 SGHRS, CDR2 YFSETQ. Trimming removed 0 bases at V and 4 bases at J, with 8 bases between. The receptor comes from a female donor in good health, enrolled as a control in a pregnancy study. Specimen: peripheral blood, collected in the third trimester of pregnancy. This chain joins TRBV5-1 and TRBJ2-1; the D gene is possibly TRBD2 (6 bases). The CDR3 DNA reads as TGCGCCAGCAGCTTGGTAGCGGATTACAATGAGCAGTTCTTC. As protein: CASSLVADYNEQFF.